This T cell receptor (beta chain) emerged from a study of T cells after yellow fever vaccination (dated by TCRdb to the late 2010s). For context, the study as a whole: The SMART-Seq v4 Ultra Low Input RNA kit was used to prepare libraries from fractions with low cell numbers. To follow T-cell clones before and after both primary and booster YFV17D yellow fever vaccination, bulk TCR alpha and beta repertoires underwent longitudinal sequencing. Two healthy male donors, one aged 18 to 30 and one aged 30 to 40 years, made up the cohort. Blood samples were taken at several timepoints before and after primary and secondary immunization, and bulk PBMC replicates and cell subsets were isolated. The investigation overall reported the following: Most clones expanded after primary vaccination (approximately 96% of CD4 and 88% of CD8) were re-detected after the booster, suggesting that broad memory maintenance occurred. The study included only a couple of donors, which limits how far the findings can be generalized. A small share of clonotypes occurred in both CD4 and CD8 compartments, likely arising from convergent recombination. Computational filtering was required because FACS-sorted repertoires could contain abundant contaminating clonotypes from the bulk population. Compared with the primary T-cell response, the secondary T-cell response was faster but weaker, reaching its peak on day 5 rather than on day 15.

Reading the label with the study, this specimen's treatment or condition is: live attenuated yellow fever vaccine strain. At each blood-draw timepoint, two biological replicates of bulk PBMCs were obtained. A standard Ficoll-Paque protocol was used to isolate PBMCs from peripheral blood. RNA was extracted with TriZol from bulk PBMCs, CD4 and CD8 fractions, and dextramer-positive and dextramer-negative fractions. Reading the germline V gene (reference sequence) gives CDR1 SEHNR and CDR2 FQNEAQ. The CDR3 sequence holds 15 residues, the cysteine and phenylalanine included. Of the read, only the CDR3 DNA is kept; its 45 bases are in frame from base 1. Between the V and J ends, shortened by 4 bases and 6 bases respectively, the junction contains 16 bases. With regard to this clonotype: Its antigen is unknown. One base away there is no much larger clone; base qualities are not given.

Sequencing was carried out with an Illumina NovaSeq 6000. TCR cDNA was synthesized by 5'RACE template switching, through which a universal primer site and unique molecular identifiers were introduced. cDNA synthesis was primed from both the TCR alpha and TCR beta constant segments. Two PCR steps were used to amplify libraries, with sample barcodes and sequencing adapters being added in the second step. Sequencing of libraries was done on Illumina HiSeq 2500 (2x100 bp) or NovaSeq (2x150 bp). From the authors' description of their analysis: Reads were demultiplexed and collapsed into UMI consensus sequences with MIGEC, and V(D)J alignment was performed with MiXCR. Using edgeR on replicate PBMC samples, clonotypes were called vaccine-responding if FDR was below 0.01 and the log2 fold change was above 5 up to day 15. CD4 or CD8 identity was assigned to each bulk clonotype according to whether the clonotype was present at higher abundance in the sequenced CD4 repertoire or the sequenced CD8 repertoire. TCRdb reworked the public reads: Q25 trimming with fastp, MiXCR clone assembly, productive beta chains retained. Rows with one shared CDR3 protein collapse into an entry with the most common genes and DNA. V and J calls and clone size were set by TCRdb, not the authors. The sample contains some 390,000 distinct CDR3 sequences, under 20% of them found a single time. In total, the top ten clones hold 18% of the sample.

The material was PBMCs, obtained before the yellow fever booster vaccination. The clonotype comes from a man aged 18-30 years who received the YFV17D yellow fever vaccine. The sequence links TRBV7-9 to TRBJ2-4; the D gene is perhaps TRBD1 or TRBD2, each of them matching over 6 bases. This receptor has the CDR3 CASSYPSGGGNIQYF. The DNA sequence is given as TGTGCCAGCAGCTACCCCTCCGGGGGCGGAAACATTCAGTACTTC.